This T cell receptor (beta chain) was captured in a study of T cell clones after liver transplantation. Across the whole study: In this trial, immunosuppression withdrawal was attempted within 2 years of liver transplant. Three of the eight recipients were HCV-positive; the rest had non-autoimmune, non-viral transplant indications.

Germline values: CDR1 MDHEN, CDR2 SYDVKM. CDR3 length equals 15 residues. The germline V and J ends were trimmed by 5 bases and 0 bases, with 13 bases remaining between them. Thawed unstimulated PBMCs were FACS-sorted by CD3, CD4 and CD8 into two populations. Profiling relied on immunoSEQ multiplex PCR, and the TCRdb table lists in-frame clones only, not all of them. This table has more than 65,000 clones, roughly 80% appearing once. This sample comprised CD4+ T cells from blood, obtained 12 months after liver transplant. The TCR sequence derives from a human patient who received a liver transplant. Some T cells may be provided by the graft donor. The rearrangement joins TRBV28 to TRBJ1-2; no clear D. The CDR3 sequence: CASSTPGGPNYGYTF. The DNA for the CDR3 is TGTGCCAGCAGTACCCCCGGAGGACCTAACTATGGCTACACCTTC.